This T cell receptor (beta chain) was obtained from a study of T cells in Graves' hyperthyroidism and ophthalmopathy. Active moderate-to-severe ophthalmopathy, Clinical Activity Score at least 3, NOSPECS at least 4, under 3 months' duration. Amplified regions were TCR beta CDR3 sequences from RNA transcripts. Initially, a first-round RT-PCR of the TCR CDR3 employed the HTBI primer set. MiXCR was run by TCRdb on the multiplex PCR reads, yielding one entry per CDR3 protein. The table shows about half a million distinct CDR3 sequences, with around 16% occurring only once. The germline gives CDR1 DFQATT, CDR2 SNEGSKA (reference sequence). V lost 4 bases, J lost 5 bases, and 15 bases lay in between. CDR3 length: 14 residues. Points on this clonotype: Antigen specificity is unknown.

Notes on the study in general: In blood, most of the thyroid clonotypes expanded above 0.001 were also present.

This TCR was recovered from a woman aged 30 to 39 with Graves' ophthalmopathy. V and J are TRBV20-1 and TRBJ1-5; a weak D match, TRBD1 (6 bases). Sequenced: blood. In DNA form, the CDR3 reads TGCAGTGCTACTCAACGGGCAGGGGATCAGCCCCAGCATTTT. Translating gives CSATQRAGDQPQHF.